This is a list of T cell receptor beta chains from one sample in a study of identical twins. TCRdb reprocessed the 5' RACE reads via MiXCR and lists one record per CDR3 protein. The repertoire includes 500,000 or so distinct CDR3 sequences, approximately 22% of them detected once, and around 1% sits in the top ten. The data also belong to a second study, concerning T cells expressing NK-cell markers.

The specimen was CD4+ T cells sorted from blood. Every receptor here comes from a woman aged 18 to 35 in good health. The CDR3 runs from the conserved cysteine through the conserved F or W. A D gene is named only where the DNA matches it firmly. Rows may omit the clone size; those that give it use once, few, many or a size class.

v_gene	d_gene	abundance	j_gene	CDR3nt	CDR3aa
TRBV7-2	TRBD2	-	TRBJ2-7	TGTGCCAGCAGCACCCTAGCGGGGGGCTACGAGCAGTACTTC	CASSTLAGGYEQYF
TRBV29-1	-	many	TRBJ2-2	TGCAGTGACTTAAGACGAAACGGGGAGCTGTTTTTT	CSDLRRNGELFF
TRBV7-9	-	few	TRBJ1-1	TGTGCCAGCAGCAAAGAGACGTCCAATGCTTTCTTT	CASSKETSNAFF
TRBV11-2	-	-	TRBJ1-2	TGTGCCAGCAGCTTACTAACAGGGTCTCCAGGCTACACCTTC	CASSLLTGSPGYTF
TRBV30	TRBD2	few	TRBJ2-4	TGTGCCTGGAGTGTGAGAAGCGGGGGAAACATTCAGTACTTC	CAWSVRSGGNIQYF
TRBV5-1	-	-	TRBJ2-3	TGCGCCAGCAGCTTCTCGCGAGGCACAGATACGCAGTATTTT	CASSFSRGTDTQYF
TRBV2	TRBD2	-	TRBJ2-1	TGTGCCAGCCCGGGACTAGCGGGAAGGTTCTCCAATGAGCAGTTCTTC	CASPGLAGRFSNEQFF
TRBV7-2	-	-	TRBJ2-5	TGTGCCAGCAGCTCCTCATCTGAGACCCAGTACTTC	CASSSSSETQYF
TRBV10-3	-	-	TRBJ2-1	TGTGCCATCAGTGAGTCGAGGAGAGATCGGGACGTATTTGGGGAGCAGTTCTTC	CAISESRRDRDVFGEQFF
TRBV11-3	TRBD1	few	TRBJ2-1	TGTGCCAGCAGCTTGACAGGGATCCATGAGCAGTTCTTC	CASSLTGIHEQFF
TRBV9	-	-	TRBJ2-5	TGTGCCAGCAGCCCCCAGGGGGGGGGGACCCAGTACTTC	CASSPQGGGTQYF
TRBV12-5	TRBD1	few	TRBJ2-1	TGTGCTAGTGGCACCGGGACAGGGTTGAATGAGCAGTTCTTC	CASGTGTGLNEQFF
TRBV20-1	-	-	TRBJ2-5	TGCAGTGCGAAGACAGACGCCCTACAGGAGACCCAGTACTTC	CSAKTDALQETQYF
TRBV5-1	-	few	TRBJ2-1	TGCGCCAGCACTGGTGAGGTAGGGGCCTACAATGAGCAGTTCTTC	CASTGEVGAYNEQFF
TRBV7-6	-	few	TRBJ2-2	TGTGCCAGCAGCTCCCGTAGCGAAGGAACCGGGGAGCTGTTTTTT	CASSSRSEGTGELFF
TRBV27	TRBD1	-	TRBJ1-1	TGTGCCAGCAGTTCTTCCGACAGGGGGCTGACTGAAGCTTTCTTT	CASSSSDRGLTEAFF
TRBV6-1	TRBD1	-	TRBJ1-1	TGTGCCAGCAACCCACAGGGGAGGGACACTGAAGCTTTCTTT	CASNPQGRDTEAFF
TRBV7-3	-	-	TRBJ2-5	TGTGCCAGCAGCTTTTATGGACAAGAGACCCAGTACTTC	CASSFYGQETQYF
TRBV3-1	-	-	TRBJ1-2	TGTGCCAGCAGCCAGGGGATCGGGGGAAGGGGCTACACCTTC	CASSQGIGGRGYTF
TRBV5-1	TRBD2	-	TRBJ2-1	TGCGCCAGCAGCCGGGCCGGGACTAGCGGGAGTTGGGGCAATGAGCAGTTCTTC	CASSRAGTSGSWGNEQFF